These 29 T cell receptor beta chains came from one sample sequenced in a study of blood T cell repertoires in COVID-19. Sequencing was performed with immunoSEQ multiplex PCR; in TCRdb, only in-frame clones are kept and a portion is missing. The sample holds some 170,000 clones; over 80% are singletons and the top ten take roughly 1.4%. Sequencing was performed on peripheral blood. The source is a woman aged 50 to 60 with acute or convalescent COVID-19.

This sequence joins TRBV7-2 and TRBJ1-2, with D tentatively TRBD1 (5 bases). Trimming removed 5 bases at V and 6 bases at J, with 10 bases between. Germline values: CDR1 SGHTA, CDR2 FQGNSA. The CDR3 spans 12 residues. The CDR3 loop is CASSRREDGYTF. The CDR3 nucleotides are TGTGCCAGCAGCCGCAGGGAGGATGGCTACACCTTC.

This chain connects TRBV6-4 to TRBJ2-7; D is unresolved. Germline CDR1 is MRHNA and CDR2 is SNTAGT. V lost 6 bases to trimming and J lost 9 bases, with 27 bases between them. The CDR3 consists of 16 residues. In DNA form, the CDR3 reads TGTGCCAGCAGGCTCCCCCCCGAGGCAATTGCGTCGGTGCAGTACTTC. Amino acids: CASRLPPEAIASVQYF.

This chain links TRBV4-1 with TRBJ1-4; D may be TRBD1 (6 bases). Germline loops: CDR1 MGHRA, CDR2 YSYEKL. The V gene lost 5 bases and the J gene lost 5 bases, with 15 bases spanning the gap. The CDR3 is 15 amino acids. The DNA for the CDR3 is TGCGCCAGCAGCGATCTGGAAGGGACAAATGAAAAACTGTTTTTT. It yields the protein CASSDLEGTNEKLFF.

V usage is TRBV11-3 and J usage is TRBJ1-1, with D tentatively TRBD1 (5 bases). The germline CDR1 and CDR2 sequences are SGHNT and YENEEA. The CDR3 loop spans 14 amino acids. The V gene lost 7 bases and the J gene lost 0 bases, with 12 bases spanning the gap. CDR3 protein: CASTPTEMNTEAFF. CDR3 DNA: TGTGCCAGCACCCCGACAGAAATGAACACTGAAGCTTTCTTT.

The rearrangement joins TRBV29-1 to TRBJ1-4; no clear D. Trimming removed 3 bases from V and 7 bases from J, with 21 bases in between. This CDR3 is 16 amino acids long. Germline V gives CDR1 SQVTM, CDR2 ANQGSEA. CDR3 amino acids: CSVDVSTGVMGEKLFF. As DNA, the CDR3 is TGCAGCGTTGACGTTTCTACCGGGGTAATGGGTGAAAAACTGTTTTTT.

The DNA for the CDR3 is TGTGCCAGCAGCTTAGGGGCTCCTGGCTACACCTTC. This codes for CASSLGAPGYTF. The V and J genes are TRBV11-2 and TRBJ1-2; D ambiguous. The V end lost 1 base, the J end lost 7 bases, and 7 bases lay between the germline ends. There are 12 residues in the CDR3. Germline-derived CDR1 and CDR2 are SGHAT and FQNNGV. Drawing the rest from reference TRBV11-2 and TRBJ1-2, the complete variable domain is EAGVAQSPRYKIIEKRQSVAFWCNPISGHATLYWYQQILGQGPKLLIQFQNNGVVDDSQLPKDRFSAERLKGVDSTLKIQPAKLEDSAVYLCASSLGAPGYTFGSGTRLTVV.

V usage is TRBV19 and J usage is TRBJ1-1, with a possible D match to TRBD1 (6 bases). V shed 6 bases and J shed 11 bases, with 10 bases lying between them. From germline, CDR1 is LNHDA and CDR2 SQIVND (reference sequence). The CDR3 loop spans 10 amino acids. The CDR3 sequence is CASSLGQAFF. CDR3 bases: TGTGCCAGTAGCCTCGGACAGGCTTTCTTT.

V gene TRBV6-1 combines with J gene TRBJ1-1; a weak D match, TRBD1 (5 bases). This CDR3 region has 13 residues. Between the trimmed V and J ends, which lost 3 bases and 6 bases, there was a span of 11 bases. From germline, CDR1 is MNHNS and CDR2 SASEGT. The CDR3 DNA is TGTGCCAGCAGTGACCGCAGGGCCGCTGAAGCTTTCTTT. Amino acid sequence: CASSDRRAAEAFF.

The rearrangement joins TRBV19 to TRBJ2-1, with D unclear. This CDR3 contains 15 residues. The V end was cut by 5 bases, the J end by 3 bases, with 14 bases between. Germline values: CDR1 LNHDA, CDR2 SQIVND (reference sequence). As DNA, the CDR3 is TGTGCCAGTAGTGACGTACAGAGAGTCTACAATGAGCAGTTCTTC. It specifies CASSDVQRVYNEQFF.

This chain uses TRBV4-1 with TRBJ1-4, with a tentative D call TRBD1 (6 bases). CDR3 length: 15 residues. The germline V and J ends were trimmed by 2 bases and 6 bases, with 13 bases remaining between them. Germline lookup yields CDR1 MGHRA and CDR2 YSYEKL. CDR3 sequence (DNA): TGCGCCAGCAGCCAACCCGGACAGTCACATGAAAAACTGTTTTTT. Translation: CASSQPGQSHEKLFF.

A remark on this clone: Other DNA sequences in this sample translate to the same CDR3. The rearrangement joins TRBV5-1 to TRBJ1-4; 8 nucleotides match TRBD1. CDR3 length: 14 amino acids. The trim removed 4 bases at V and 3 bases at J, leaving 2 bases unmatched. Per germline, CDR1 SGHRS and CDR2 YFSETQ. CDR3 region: CASSRTGSNEKLFF. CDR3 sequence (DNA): TGCGCCAGCAGCCGGACAGGGTCTAATGAAAAACTGTTTTTT.

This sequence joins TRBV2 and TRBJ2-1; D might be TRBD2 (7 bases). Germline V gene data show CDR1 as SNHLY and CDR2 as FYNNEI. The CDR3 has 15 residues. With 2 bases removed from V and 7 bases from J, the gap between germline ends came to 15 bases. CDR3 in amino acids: CASSEFGGAGNEQFF. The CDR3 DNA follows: TGTGCCAGCAGTGAATTTGGGGGGGCCGGGAATGAGCAGTTCTTC.

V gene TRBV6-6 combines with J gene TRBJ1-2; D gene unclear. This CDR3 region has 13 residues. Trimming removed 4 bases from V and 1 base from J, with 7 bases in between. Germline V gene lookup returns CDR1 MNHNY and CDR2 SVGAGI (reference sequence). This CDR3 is CASSSVLNYGYTF. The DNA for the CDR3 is TGTGCCAGCAGTTCGGTACTTAACTATGGCTACACCTTC.

CDR3 amino acids: CASSMGLKQPQHF. The CDR3 DNA reads as TGTGCCAGTAGTATGGGGCTAAAACAGCCCCAGCATTTT. The chain is built from TRBV19 and TRBJ1-5; D is possibly TRBD1 (5 bases). CDR1 is LNHDA, CDR2 SQIVND, per germline (reference sequence). There are 13 residues in the CDR3. Between the trimmed V and J ends, which lost 3 bases and 7 bases, there was a span of 10 bases.

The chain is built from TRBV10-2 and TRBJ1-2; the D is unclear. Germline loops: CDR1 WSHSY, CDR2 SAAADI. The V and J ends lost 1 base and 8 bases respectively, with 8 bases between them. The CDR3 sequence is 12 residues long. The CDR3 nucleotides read TGCGCCAGCAGTGAGTGGCAGATGGGCTACACCTTC. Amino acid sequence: CASSEWQMGYTF.

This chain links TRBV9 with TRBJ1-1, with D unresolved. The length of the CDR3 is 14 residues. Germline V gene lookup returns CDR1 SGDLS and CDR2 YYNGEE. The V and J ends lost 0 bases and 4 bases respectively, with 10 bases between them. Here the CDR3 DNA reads TGTGCCAGCAGCGTAGGACGGGTTAGCACTGAAGCTTTCTTT. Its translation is CASSVGRVSTEAFF.

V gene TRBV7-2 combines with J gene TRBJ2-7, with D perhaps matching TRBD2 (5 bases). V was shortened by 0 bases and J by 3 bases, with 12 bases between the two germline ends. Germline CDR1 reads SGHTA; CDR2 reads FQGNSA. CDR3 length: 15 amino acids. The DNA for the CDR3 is TGTGCCAGCAGCTTAGCGCCGGGGAGACTCTACGAGCAGTACTTC. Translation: CASSLAPGRLYEQYF.

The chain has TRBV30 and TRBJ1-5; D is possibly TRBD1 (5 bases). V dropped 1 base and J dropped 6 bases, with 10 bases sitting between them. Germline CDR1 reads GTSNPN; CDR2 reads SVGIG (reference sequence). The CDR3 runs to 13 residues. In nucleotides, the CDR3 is TGTGCCTGGAGTGACGTCGGGGGTCAGCCCCAGCATTTT. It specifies CAWSDVGGQPQHF.

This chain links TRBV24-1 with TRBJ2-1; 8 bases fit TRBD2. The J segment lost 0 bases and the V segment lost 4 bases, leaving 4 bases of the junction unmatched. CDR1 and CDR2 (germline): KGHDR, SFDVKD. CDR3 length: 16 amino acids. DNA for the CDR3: TGTGCCACCAGTGACCCGAGCGGGAGCTCCTACAATGAGCAGTTCTTC. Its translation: CATSDPSGSSYNEQFF.

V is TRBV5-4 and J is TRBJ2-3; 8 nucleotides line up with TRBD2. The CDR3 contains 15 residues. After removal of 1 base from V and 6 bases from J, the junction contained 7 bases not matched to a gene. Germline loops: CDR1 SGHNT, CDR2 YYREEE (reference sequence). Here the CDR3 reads CASSLIGGAWDTQYF. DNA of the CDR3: TGTGCCAGCAGCTTGATCGGGGGGGCTTGGGATACGCAGTATTTT.

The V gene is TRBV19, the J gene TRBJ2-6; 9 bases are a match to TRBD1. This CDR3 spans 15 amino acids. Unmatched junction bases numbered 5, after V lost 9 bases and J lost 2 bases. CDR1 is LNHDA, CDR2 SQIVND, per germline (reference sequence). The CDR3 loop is CASRDRETGANVLTF. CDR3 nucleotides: TGTGCCAGCCGGGACAGGGAAACTGGGGCCAACGTCCTGACTTTC.

The CDR3: CASSLQGEKLFF. CDR3 sequence (DNA): TGTGCCAGTAGTCTCCAGGGGGAAAAACTGTTTTTT. This chain connects TRBV19 to TRBJ1-4; D is perhaps TRBD1 (6 bases). The CDR3 has 12 residues. Germline V CDR1 and CDR2: LNHDA, SQIVND (reference sequence). V gave up 5 bases and J gave up 8 bases, with 9 bases separating them.

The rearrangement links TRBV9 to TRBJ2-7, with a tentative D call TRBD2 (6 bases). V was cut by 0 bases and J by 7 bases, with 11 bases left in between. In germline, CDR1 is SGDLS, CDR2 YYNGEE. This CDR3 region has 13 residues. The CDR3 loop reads CASSVVEGGEQYF. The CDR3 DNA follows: TGTGCCAGCAGCGTAGTTGAAGGAGGGGAGCAGTACTTC.

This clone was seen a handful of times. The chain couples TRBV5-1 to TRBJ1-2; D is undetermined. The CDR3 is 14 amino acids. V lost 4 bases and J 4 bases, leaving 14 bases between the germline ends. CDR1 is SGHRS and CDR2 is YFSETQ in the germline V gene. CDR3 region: CASSLGEITYGYTF. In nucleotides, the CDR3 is TGCGCCAGCAGCCTCGGTGAAATAACCTATGGCTACACCTTC. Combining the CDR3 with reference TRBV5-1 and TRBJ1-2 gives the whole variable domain KAGVTQTPRYLIKTRGQQVTLSCSPISGHRSVSWYQQTPGQGLQFLFEYFSETQRNKGNFPGRFSGRQFSNSRSEMNVSTLELGDSALYLCASSLGEITYGYTFGSGTRLTVV.

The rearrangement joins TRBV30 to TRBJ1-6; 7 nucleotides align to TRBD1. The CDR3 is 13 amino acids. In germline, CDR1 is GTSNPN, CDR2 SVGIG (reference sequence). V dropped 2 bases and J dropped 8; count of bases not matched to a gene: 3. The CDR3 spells CAWSMQGDSPLHF. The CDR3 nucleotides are TGTGCCTGGAGTATGCAGGGGGATTCACCCCTCCACTTT.

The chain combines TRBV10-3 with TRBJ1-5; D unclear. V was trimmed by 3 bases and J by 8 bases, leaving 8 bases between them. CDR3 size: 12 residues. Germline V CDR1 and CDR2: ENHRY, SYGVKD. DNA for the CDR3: TGTGCCATCAGTGACCGGGATAAGCCCCAGCATTTT. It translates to CAISDRDKPQHF.

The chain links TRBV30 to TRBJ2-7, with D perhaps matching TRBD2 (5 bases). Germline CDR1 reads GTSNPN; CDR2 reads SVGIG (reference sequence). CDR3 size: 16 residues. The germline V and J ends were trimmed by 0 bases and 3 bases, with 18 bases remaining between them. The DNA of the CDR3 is TGTGCCTGGAGTGTACGAGGGCGGCGTTTTTTCTACGAGCAGTACTTC. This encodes CAWSVRGRRFFYEQYF.

The CDR3 DNA follows: TGTGCCAGCAGCTTAGAAGCACCTGCGGGAGCTGGGAACGAGCAGTACTTC. This gives the protein CASSLEAPAGAGNEQYF. The rearrangement uses TRBV7-6 and TRBJ2-7, with 7 bases identical to TRBD2. CDR1 is SGHVS, CDR2 FNYEAQ, per germline. The V gene end was trimmed by 1 base and the J gene end by 5 bases; junction bases not matched to a gene: 14. CDR3 length: 17 amino acids.

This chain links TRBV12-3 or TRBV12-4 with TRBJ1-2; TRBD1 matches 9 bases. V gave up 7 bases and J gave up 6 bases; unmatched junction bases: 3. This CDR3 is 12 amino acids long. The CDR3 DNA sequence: TGTGCCAGCAAAACAGGGGGCCATGGCTACACCTTC. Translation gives CASKTGGHGYTF.